The T cell receptor (beta chain) under discussion was sequenced for a study of T cell responses to AZD1222 COVID-19 vaccine. Produced via immunoSEQ multiplex PCR; TCRdb's table is partial and in-frame only. The profile covers under 250,000 clones, with 93% appearing a single time and around 1% taken by the ten largest. Regarding this clone: As yet, its antigen is unknown.

Germline V gene lookup returns CDR1 LGHDT and CDR2 YNNKEL (reference sequence). The CDR3 has 14 amino acids. V gave up 8 bases and J gave up 2 bases, with 14 bases separating them. Overall study results and limits: Seropositive at baseline were only a handful of AZD1222 recipients. Per reports, nearly half of all spike-specific TCRs target regions that are unmutated in variants. Mapped onto spike, vaccine-associated CD4 TCRs spanned it and were dominant at 160-218 and 743-854. In all cases, repertoires were sampled only after the peak T cell response.

This clonotype was obtained from an adult in good health. Source: peripheral blood, taken on day 0 of MenACWY control vaccination. The V and J genes are TRBV3-1 (or the pseudogene TRBV3-2) and TRBJ2-3; either TRBD1 or TRBD2 may supply D (5 bases each). The CDR3 here is CASRKGTYTDTQYF. CDR3 sequence (DNA): TGTGCCAGCCGAAAAGGGACCTACACAGATACGCAGTATTTT.